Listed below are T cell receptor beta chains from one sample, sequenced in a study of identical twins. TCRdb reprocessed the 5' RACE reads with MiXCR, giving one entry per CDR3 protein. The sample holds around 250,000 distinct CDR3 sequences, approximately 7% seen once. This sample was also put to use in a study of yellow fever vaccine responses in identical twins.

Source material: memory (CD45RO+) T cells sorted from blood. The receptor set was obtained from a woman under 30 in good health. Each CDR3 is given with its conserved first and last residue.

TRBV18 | CASSRTGGNMNTEAFF
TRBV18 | CASSSGQVPTEAFF
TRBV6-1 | CASRQPGLPGGYNEQFF
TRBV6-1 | CASNEQGSNQPQHF
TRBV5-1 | CASSPSRSGEDGYTF
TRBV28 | CASSFTGGSTEAFF
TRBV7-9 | CASSQTKNTEAFF
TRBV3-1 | CASSQGGGGISVF
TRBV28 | CASSNAGIPIAYEQYF
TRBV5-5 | CASSFLGQRGNEQFF
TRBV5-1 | CASSLTDPNYGYTF
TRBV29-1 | CSVVPATVVETQYF
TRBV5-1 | CASSLASGGLAPYEQYF
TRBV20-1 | CSAIDVNTEASF
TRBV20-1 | CSVMNRSPNQPQHF
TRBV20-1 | CSASVGGPTDTQYF
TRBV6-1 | CASSSSGLSYNEQFF
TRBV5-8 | CASSPRGGRDEQFF
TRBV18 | CASAQLRQGMNTEAFF
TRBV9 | CASSVEGLPRDTQYF
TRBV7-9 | CASSQWGNYGYTF
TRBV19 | CASSIDGRGKSNQPQHF
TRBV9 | CASSVGGGTGYGYTF
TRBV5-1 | CASSYTGLSGANVLTF
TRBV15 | CATSRDLKIQETQYF
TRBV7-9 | CASGIGGGKDEQFF